This passage covers 4 T cell receptor beta chains from one sample sequenced in a study of neurological immune-mediated disorders (dated by TCRdb to between 2018 and 2020). The protocol used for the library was 5' RACE. Sequencer: Illumina HiSeq 2500. TCRdb's own reprocessing of the public reads used fastp at Q25 and MiXCR and kept productive beta chains. Here each entry gathers all rows of one CDR3 protein and keeps the most common genes and DNA. Within this sample are 47,000 or so distinct CDR3 sequences, with 10% of them counted one time only. The ten most abundant clones make up about 1.6% of the sample. The time point tag for this specimen amounts to: longitudinal time-point 1 (baseline). The source material was PBMCs. The receptors derive from a middle-aged woman in good health.

In its sample, this clonotype was seen many times. The rearrangement links TRBV7-2 to TRBJ2-2; 8 bases are shared with TRBD1. V dropped 1 base and J dropped 2; count of bases not matched to a gene: 12. Per germline, CDR1 SGHTA and CDR2 FQGNSA. The CDR3 is 19 amino acids. The CDR3 nucleotides are TGTGCCAGCAGCTTAGTCGTTAGCTGGCAGGGGGCAAACACCGGGGAGCTGTTTTTT. This gives the protein CASSLVVSWQGANTGELFF.

This clonotype was seen only a few times. The chain joins TRBV20-1 to TRBJ1-1; D not certain. Per the germline V gene, CDR1 is DFQATT and CDR2 is SNEGSKA (reference sequence). This CDR3 has 15 residues. V gave up 0 bases and J gave up 3 bases, with 14 bases separating them. CDR3 sequence: CSARDLGRSHTEAFF. In nucleotides, the CDR3 is TGCAGTGCTAGAGATCTAGGCAGGAGCCACACTGAAGCTTTCTTT.

This clonotype has at least ten counts. V is TRBV5-1 and J is TRBJ2-3; 10 bases agree with TRBD2. The CDR3 is 15 residues long. CDR1 is SGHRS and CDR2 is YFSETQ in the germline V gene. Unmatched junction bases numbered 6, after V lost 3 bases and J lost 5 bases. The CDR3 coding sequence is TGCGCCAGCAGCTACCTAGCGGGAGTGGAAGATACGCAGTATTTT. Translation: CASSYLAGVEDTQYF.

The V call is TRBV7-2, the J call TRBJ2-5; 14 bases are shared with TRBD2. The CDR3 runs 16 residues. Germline lookup yields CDR1 SGHTA and CDR2 FQGNSA. Germline trimming cut 4 bases from V and 4 bases from J; bases unmatched to any gene: 5. Written as DNA, the CDR3 is TGTGCCAGCAGCTCAATTGGGACTAGCGGGGGAGAGACCCAGTACTTC. Protein product: CASSSIGTSGGETQYF.